These 32 T cell receptor beta chains came from one sample sequenced in a study of response to subunit inactivated influenza vaccine. TCRdb re-called the RT-PCR reads with MiXCR, one entry per CDR3 protein. The data show about 700,000 distinct CDR3 sequences, with approximately 15% seen just once and 11% held by the top ten. The sequences come from PBMCs from blood, collected roughly 12 days after vaccination. All receptors come from a man aged 50 to 59 who received an inactivated influenza vaccine.

The chain joins TRBV4-2 to TRBJ2-2; 11 positions match TRBD2. After removal of 4 bases from V and 3 bases from J, the junction contained 4 bases not matched to a gene. The CDR3 contains 16 residues. Germline lookup yields CDR1 LGHNA and CDR2 YNFKEQ. The CDR3 bases are TGTGCCAGCAGCCGCGGGGGACTAGCGGACACCGGGGAGCTGTTTTTT. Translated: CASSRGGLADTGELFF.

The chain is built from TRBV20-1 and TRBJ1-4; D gene ambiguous. Per the germline V gene, CDR1 is DFQATT and CDR2 is SNEGSKA (reference sequence). V was trimmed by 6 bases and J by 8 bases, leaving 10 bases between them. The CDR3 has 11 residues. The CDR3 loop is CSAPDIEKLFF. CDR3 DNA: TGCAGTGCCCCCGACATAGAAAAACTGTTTTTT.

This clonotype appeared a few times. This rearrangement joins TRBV29-1 to TRBJ1-1; D call uncertain. This CDR3 spans 13 amino acids. Germline CDR1 is SQVTM and CDR2 is ANQGSEA. V was pared by 3 bases and J by 6 bases, with 14 bases between. The CDR3 coding sequence is TGCAGCGTTGAGGATTGGGGAGTGGCTGAAGCTTTCTTT. Its translation is CSVEDWGVAEAFF. The variable domain in full, completed from reference TRBV29-1 and TRBJ1-1, reads SAVISQKPSRDICQRGTSLTIQCQVDSQVTMMFWYRQQPGQSLTLIATANQGSEATYESGFVIDKFPISRPNLTFSTLTVSNMSPEDSSIYLCSVEDWGVAEAFFGQGTRLTVV.

The chain combines TRBV9 with TRBJ1-1; D remains unclear. This CDR3 spans 12 amino acids. V dropped 4 bases and J dropped 11 bases, with 15 bases sitting between them. CDR1 is SGDLS, CDR2 YYNGEE, per germline. The CDR3 here is CASSPPTGEAFF. Here the CDR3 DNA reads TGTGCCAGCAGCCCTCCGACCGGGGAGGCTTTCTTT.

The table lists this clonotype with many counts. The rearrangement uses TRBV6-5 and TRBJ2-1; no clear D. Trimming pared 3 bases from V and 0 bases from J, leaving 9 bases between. This CDR3 has 15 residues. The germline gives CDR1 MNHEY, CDR2 SVGAGI. The CDR3 loop is CASSYRVSSYNEQFF. In nucleotides, the CDR3 is TGTGCCAGCAGTTATAGGGTTAGCTCCTACAATGAGCAGTTCTTC.

This clonotype occurred many times. The rearrangement links TRBV12-3 or TRBV12-4 to TRBJ2-7, with D possibly matching TRBD1 (5 bases). This CDR3 spans 15 amino acids. V lost 5 bases to trimming and J lost 4 bases, with 18 bases between them. CDR3 sequence (DNA): TGTGCCAGCAGTCCTTCACGCAGGGCTATATACGAGCAGTACTTC. Its protein product is CASSPSRRAIYEQYF.

This clonotype has more than one count but fewer than ten. The chain carries TRBV20-1 and TRBJ2-1, with 13 bases lining up with TRBD2. The CDR3 spans 13 residues. Germline V lookup: CDR1 DFQATT, CDR2 SNEGSKA (reference sequence). V dropped 7 bases and J dropped 10; count of bases not matched to a gene: 7. The CDR3 region has the DNA TGCAGTGTTGGGACTAGCGGGATCCAAGAGCAGTTCTTC. Its translation: CSVGTSGIQEQFF.

This clonotype has only a few counts. V and J are TRBV6-2 or TRBV6-3 and TRBJ1-5, with a tentative D call TRBD1 (5 bases). This CDR3 contains 13 residues. V was clipped by 7 bases and J by 3 bases, with 10 bases between them. From germline, CDR1 is MNHEY and CDR2 SVGEGT. This CDR3 reads CASNRDHNQPQHF. CDR3 DNA: TGTGCCAGCAACCGGGACCACAATCAGCCCCAGCATTTT.

This clonotype turned up a few times. The genes are TRBV7-9 and TRBJ2-1; TRBD2 matches 8 bases. After removal of 5 bases from V and 6 bases from J, the junction contained 6 bases not matched to a gene. CDR1 SEHNR and CDR2 FQNEAQ come from the germline V gene (reference sequence). This CDR3 is built from 14 residues. The CDR3 region is CASSDGLAFNEQFF. CDR3 sequence (DNA): TGTGCCAGCAGCGACGGACTAGCATTCAATGAGCAGTTCTTC.

The rearrangement joins TRBV5-4 to TRBJ2-3; D unresolved. The CDR3 runs 15 residues. In germline, CDR1 is SGHNT, CDR2 YYREEE (reference sequence). Trimming removed 0 bases from V and 2 bases from J, with 10 bases in between. As DNA, the CDR3 is TGTGCCAGCAGCTTGGACCGGATCTACACAGATACGCAGTATTTT. This encodes CASSLDRIYTDTQYF.

The chain couples TRBV7-2 to TRBJ1-5, with TRBD1 matching over 10 bases. Germline assignment: CDR1 SGHTA and CDR2 FQGNSA. The CDR3 has 15 residues. V lost 7 bases and J lost 6; bases outside the gene matches: 9. CDR3 region: CASTPGQGWGQPQHF. CDR3 in DNA: TGTGCCAGCACCCCGGGACAGGGGTGGGGTCAGCCCCAGCATTTT.

This clonotype was counted only a few times. The chain couples TRBV29-1 to TRBJ2-7, with a possible D match to TRBD1 (5 bases). Germline loops: CDR1 SQVTM, CDR2 ANQGSEA. CDR3 size: 14 residues. The ends were cut back, 6 bases at V and 1 base at J, with 16 bases in the middle. The CDR3 DNA follows: TGCAGCGTCATCCCTTCGACAGAATCCTACGAGCAGTACTTC. This sequence encodes CSVIPSTESYEQYF.

This clonotype was recorded many times. The gene calls are TRBV20-1 and TRBJ1-6, with a possible D match to TRBD1 (6 bases). Trimming shortened V by 2 bases and J by 9 bases, and 11 bases separated the two germline ends. The CDR3 has 13 amino acids. Per germline, CDR1 DFQATT and CDR2 SNEGSKA (reference sequence). CDR3 bases: TGCAGTGCTAGACTACAGGGTGTTTCACCCCTCCACTTT. Translating gives CSARLQGVSPLHF.

This clonotype was seen a few times. V is TRBV6-1 and J is TRBJ2-7, with D perhaps TRBD1 or TRBD2 (5 bases each). CDR1 and CDR2 (germline): MNHNS, SASEGT. Trimming cost V 7 bases and J 2 bases, with 24 bases left between them. The CDR3 is made up of 17 amino acids. For the CDR3, the DNA is TGTGCCAGCACCTCCAGCTTATTTGGGGGTTCCACCTACGAGCAGTACTTC. Translated, it gives CASTSSLFGGSTYEQYF.

The rearrangement uses TRBV5-1 and TRBJ2-2; 9 bases match TRBD1. Germline V gene sequence: CDR1 SGHRS, CDR2 YFSETQ. CDR3 length equals 16 residues. V trimming: 1 base; J trimming: 1 base; junction bases outside the gene matches: 2. CDR3 amino acids: CASSLWGQGNTGELFF. The DNA of the CDR3 is TGCGCCAGCAGCTTGTGGGGACAGGGGAACACCGGGGAGCTGTTTTTT.

This clonotype has a handful of counts. V gene TRBV6-2 or TRBV6-3 combines with J gene TRBJ2-7; TRBD1 agrees at 11 bases. The CDR3 spans 14 residues. V shed 6 bases and J 5 bases; nucleotides not matched to a gene: 6. CDR1 is MNHEY, CDR2 SVGEGT, per germline. The CDR3 sequence: CASRTGTGGHEQYF. The CDR3 region has the DNA TGTGCCAGCAGGACCGGGACAGGGGGTCACGAGCAGTACTTC.

The J gene is TRBJ1-5, the V gene TRBV20-1; 8 bases line up with TRBD1. J was trimmed by 11 bases and V by 3 bases; bases with no gene match: 12. Germline CDR1 reads DFQATT; CDR2 reads SNEGSKA (reference sequence). The CDR3 spans 14 residues. This CDR3 reads CSASTTGAVYAQHF. The CDR3 region has the DNA TGCAGTGCTAGTACGACAGGGGCCGTTTATGCCCAGCATTTT.

The chain has TRBV29-1 and TRBJ1-1; TRBD1 might be the D (6 bases). V lost 3 bases, J lost 8 bases, and 16 bases lay in between. This CDR3 has 13 amino acids. Germline V lookup: CDR1 SQVTM, CDR2 ANQGSEA. CDR3 DNA sequence: TGCAGCGTTGACAGGGGCACCCGGCTAGAAGCTTTCTTT. It is translated as CSVDRGTRLEAFF.

The chain is built from TRBV7-9 and TRBJ2-1, with 7 bases matching TRBD2. The CDR3 totals 15 residues. V gave up 1 base and J gave up 6 bases; unmatched junction bases: 6. Germline V gene sequence: CDR1 SEHNR, CDR2 FQNEAQ (reference sequence). The CDR3 coding sequence is TGTGCCAGCAGCTTAGAGGCGGGAGTGGGCAATGAGCAGTTCTTC. It yields the protein CASSLEAGVGNEQFF.

As DNA, the CDR3 is TGTGCCAGCAGCCAAGATCCTGGGACAGGGTGTCCCGGGGCCAACGTCCTGACTTTC. Amino acids: CASSQDPGTGCPGANVLTF. The chain combines TRBV3-1 with TRBJ2-6, with TRBD1 matching over 9 bases. Germline values: CDR1 LGHDT, CDR2 YNNKEL (reference sequence). Trimming cost V 0 bases and J 4 bases; bases outside gene matches: 10. This CDR3 has 19 residues.

This clonotype was counted many times. This chain connects TRBV2 to TRBJ1-2; 10 bases map to TRBD1. Germline values: CDR1 SNHLY, CDR2 FYNNEI. The CDR3 runs 13 residues. J gave up 6 bases and V 4 bases, and 2 bases lay outside the gene matches. DNA for the CDR3: TGTGCCAGCAGTGGGGACAGGGGCAATGGCTACACCTTC. This translates into CASSGDRGNGYTF.

Details on this clonotype: A much larger clone lies a single base off, so this may be a read error. This sequence joins TRBV7-9 and TRBJ2-3; D is undetermined. Germline loops: CDR1 SEHNR, CDR2 FQNEAQ (reference sequence). V lost 5 bases and J lost 2, with 5 bases in between. This CDR3 comprises 12 residues. The CDR3 protein is CASSAFTDTQYF. The CDR3 DNA follows: TGTGCCAGCAGCGCATTCACAGATACGCAGTATTTT. The entire variable domain, with the rest obtained from reference TRBV7-9 and TRBJ2-3, is as follows: DTGVSQNPRHKITKRGQNVTFRCDPISEHNRLYWYRQTLGQGPEFLTYFQNEAQLEKSRLLSDRFSAERPKGSFSTLEIQRTEQGDSAMYLCASSAFTDTQYFGPGTRLTVL.

The chain joins TRBV28 to TRBJ2-7; either TRBD1 or TRBD2 may fit D (5 bases each). V was cut by 2 bases and J by 2 bases, with 13 bases left in between. From germline, CDR1 is MDHEN and CDR2 SYDVKM. The CDR3 contains 15 residues. In DNA, the CDR3 is TGTGCCAGCAGTTTACCGGGACGCGAAGCCTACGAGCAGTACTTC. It encodes CASSLPGREAYEQYF. Variable domain in full (rest from reference TRBV28 and TRBJ2-7): DVKVTQSSRYLVKRTGEKVFLECVQDMDHENMFWYRQDPGLGLRLIYFSYDVKMKEKGDIPEGYSVSREKKERFSLILESASTNQTSMYLCASSLPGREAYEQYFGPGTRLTVT.

Ten or more counts support this clonotype. CDR3 bases: TGCAGCGTTGGGAAAGCGGGAGAGGGTGAGCAGTTCTTC. This sequence encodes CSVGKAGEGEQFF. The J gene is TRBJ2-1, the V gene TRBV29-1; 8 nucleotides agree with TRBD2. This CDR3 is built from 13 residues. Trimming cost V 4 bases and J 9 bases; bases outside gene matches: 8. Per germline, CDR1 SQVTM and CDR2 ANQGSEA.

This sequence joins TRBV28 and TRBJ2-7, with 9 bases identical to TRBD2. V shed 4 bases and J 9 bases; nucleotides not matched to a gene: 4. The germline gives CDR1 MDHEN, CDR2 SYDVKM. This CDR3 comprises 12 residues. The CDR3 coding sequence is TGTGCCAGCAGTTCCGGGACTAGCAGGCAGTACTTC. Translated: CASSSGTSRQYF.

This clonotype has only a few counts. V gene TRBV6-1 combines with J gene TRBJ2-7; TRBD2 is a possible D gene (6 bases). CDR3 length: 13 amino acids. Germline V CDR1 and CDR2: MNHNS, SASEGT. V was clipped by 6 bases and J by 2 bases, with 11 bases between them. The CDR3 DNA sequence: TGTGCCAGCAGGGGACCGGGAGCCTACGAGCAGTACTTC. Amino acids: CASRGPGAYEQYF.

This clonotype was seen more than once but under ten times. V usage is TRBV6-5 and J usage is TRBJ2-2; D not resolved. The germline V gene encodes CDR1 MNHEY and CDR2 SVGAGI. With 2 bases removed from V and 4 bases from J, the gap between germline ends came to 14 bases. The length of the CDR3 is 16 residues. CDR3 loop: CASSYDNSHFTGELFF. CDR3 nucleotide sequence: TGTGCCAGCAGTTACGATAACAGTCACTTCACCGGGGAGCTGTTTTTT.

There are a few counts of this clonotype. The gene calls are TRBV5-1 and TRBJ2-2, with a weak D call TRBD2 (6 bases). This CDR3 is built from 15 residues. The germline V gene encodes CDR1 SGHRS and CDR2 YFSETQ. V lost 4 bases and J 4 bases, leaving 14 bases between the germline ends. The DNA of the CDR3 is TGCGCCAGCAGCCCCAGGACTACCTTCACCGGGGAGCTGTTTTTT. Translated, it gives CASSPRTTFTGELFF.

This clonotype was detected a few times. The chain links TRBV7-2 to TRBJ2-5; no clear D gene. CDR3 length equals 15 residues. Trimming cost V 2 bases and J 5 bases, with 15 bases left between them. Germline CDR1 reads SGHTA; CDR2 reads FQGNSA. The CDR3 DNA reads TGTGCCAGCAGCTTACAGGTGTCAACCGGGGAGACCCAGTACTTC. Translating it yields CASSLQVSTGETQYF.

This chain links TRBV7-2 with TRBJ2-1; D not resolved. The CDR3 is made up of 14 amino acids. V lost 1 base and J lost 4, with 8 bases in between. Per the germline V gene, CDR1 is SGHTA and CDR2 is FQGNSA. CDR3 loop: CASSLDPLYNEQFF. In nucleotides, the CDR3 is TGTGCCAGCAGCTTAGACCCACTTTACAATGAGCAGTTCTTC.

This clonotype showed up just a few times. The chain joins TRBV16 to TRBJ2-3, with TRBD2 as a possible D gene (6 bases). The germline CDR1 and CDR2 sequences are KGHSY and FQNENV. The CDR3 runs 17 residues. V lost 0 bases to trimming and J lost 0 bases, with 13 bases between them. The CDR3 reads CASSQSITGESTDTQYF. The CDR3 nucleotides read TGTGCCAGCAGCCAATCTATAACGGGGGAAAGCACAGATACGCAGTATTTT. Combining the CDR3 with reference TRBV16 and TRBJ2-3 gives the whole variable domain GEEVAQTPKHLVRGEGQKAKLYCAPIKGHSYVFWYQQVLKNEFKFLISFQNENVFDETGMPKERFSAKCLPNSPCSLEIQATKLEDSAVYFCASSQSITGESTDTQYFGPGTRLTVL.

J is TRBJ2-7 and V is TRBV7-7, with D tentatively TRBD1 (5 bases). The CDR3 contains 13 residues. The V gene lost 5 bases and the J gene lost 8 bases, with 16 bases spanning the gap. Per germline, CDR1 SSHAT and CDR2 FNYEAQ (reference sequence). The CDR3, as DNA: TGTGCCAGCAGCCCTGAGCCAGGGCTGCAGCAGTACTTC. As protein: CASSPEPGLQQYF.